Listed below are T cell receptor beta chains from one sample, sequenced in a study of shared clonotypes between healthy human individuals. Sequenced by immunoSEQ multiplex PCR; TCRdb stores in-frame clones only, minus some. Altogether about 1 million clones are present, around 75% being singletons, with the ten largest covering over 1.3%. Sequencing used memory CD4+ T cells sorted from blood. The source of these receptors is a man aged 18 to 30 in good health. The CDR3 runs from the conserved cysteine through the conserved F or W.

j_gene | v_gene | CDR3aa
TRBJ2-3 | TRBV7-2 | CASSLGEKGTDTQYF
TRBJ2-1 | TRBV7-6 | CASSRTGNNEQFF
TRBJ1-2 | TRBV11-2 | CASSLSPMQGRELGF
TRBJ1-2 | TRBV9 | CASRPSGGAGGYTF
TRBJ1-1 | TRBV6-1 | CASRGDRGGGTEAFF
TRBJ1-3 | TRBV9 | CASSVGGGVPGSGNTIYF
TRBJ1-1 | TRBV6-5 | CASSPTVNTEAFF
TRBJ2-3 | TRBV5-1 | CASSLESATDTQYF
TRBJ2-3 | TRBV5-1 | CASFPGDGSTDTQYF
TRBJ1-1 | TRBV9 | CASTVDSHMNTEAFF
TRBJ2-1 | TRBV4-3 | CASSQDRLAYNEQFF
TRBJ1-2 | TRBV6-1 | CASSLTGNYGYTF
TRBJ2-2 | TRBV9 | CASTQYPPGELFF
TRBJ1-2 | TRBV5-6 | CASSPWGQGDGYGYTF
TRBJ2-5 | TRBV5-4 | CASRKSGTGIEETQYF
TRBJ2-3 | TRBV18 | CASSPRGLAGTDTQYF
TRBJ2-5 | TRBV30 | CAWSVGGGQETQYF
TRBJ2-7 | TRBV10-2 | CASSDLSQGTYEQYF
TRBJ1-2 | TRBV5-1 | CASSREGDSYGYTF
TRBJ1-1 | TRBV10-3 | CAITAGPMNTEAFF
TRBJ1-6 | TRBV6-6 | CASMDSFNSPLHF
TRBJ2-5 | TRBV7-2 | CASSFPVQTQYF
TRBJ1-2 | TRBV2 | CASSVGVNYGYTF
TRBJ1-2 | TRBV7-2 | CASSLATGNGYTF
TRBJ2-5 | TRBV7-6 | CASSADRGLQETQYF
TRBJ2-1 | TRBV5-1 | CASGSGEAEQFF
TRBJ2-5 | TRBV10-2 | CASSGQGETQYF
TRBJ1-4 | TRBV5-1 | CASRGEVATNEKLFF
TRBJ2-7 | TRBV6-1 | CASLAGGALDEQYF
TRBJ1-1 | TRBV30 | CAWSVREGRSTEAFF
TRBJ2-3 | TRBV7-9 | CASSPWTTDTQYF
TRBJ2-3 | TRBV14 | CASSHTDTQYF
TRBJ2-1 | TRBV7-2 | CASNNRGNEQFF
TRBJ1-2 | TRBV5-1 | CASSLNLGGRDGYTF
TRBJ1-6 | TRBV19 | CASSVTHRGGNSPLHF
TRBJ2-7 | TRBV5-1 | CASSLSTAHGNEQYF
TRBJ1-6 | TRBV7-6 | CASSLTSGTGNNSPLHF
TRBJ1-2 | TRBV20-1 | CSAQGNGYTF
TRBJ2-1 | TRBV6-4 | CASSDLAYFYNEQFF
TRBJ1-5 | TRBV6-1 | CASSVRQGENSNQPQHF
TRBJ2-2 | TRBV30 | CAWSVRQGGHTGELFF
TRBJ2-3 | TRBV5-1 | CASRSRDGAIDTQYF
TRBJ1-3 | TRBV4-2 | CASSQDEGPGNTIYF
TRBJ1-1 | TRBV5-1 | CASSTGQGGNTEAFF
TRBJ2-3 | TRBV7-9 | CASSLGLAERTDTQYF
TRBJ2-7 | TRBV6-5 | CASSYDRLSSYEQYF
TRBJ2-7 | TRBV18 | CASSPGTVSYEQYF
TRBJ2-7 | TRBV4-3 | CASSQDVGEQYF
TRBJ2-3 | TRBV9 | CASSVTGTPSTDTQYF
TRBJ2-3 | TRBV14 | CASSQRPGLGTDTQYF
TRBJ2-5 | TRBV7-9 | CASSLWDRAQETQYF
TRBJ2-7 | TRBV5-4 | CASSPQAGAGEQYF
TRBJ2-3 | TRBV30 | CAWSVASSTDTQYF